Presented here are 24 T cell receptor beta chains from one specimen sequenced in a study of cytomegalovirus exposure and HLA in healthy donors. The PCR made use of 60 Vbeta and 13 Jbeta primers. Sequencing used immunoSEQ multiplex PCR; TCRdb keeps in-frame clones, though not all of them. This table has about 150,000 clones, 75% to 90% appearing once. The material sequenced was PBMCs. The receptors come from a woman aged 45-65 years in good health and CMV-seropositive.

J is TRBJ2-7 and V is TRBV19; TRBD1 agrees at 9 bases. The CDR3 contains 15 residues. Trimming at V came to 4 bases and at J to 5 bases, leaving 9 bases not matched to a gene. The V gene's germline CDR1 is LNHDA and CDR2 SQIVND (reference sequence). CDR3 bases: TGTGCCAGTAGTACGACCGGGACAGGGAGGCACGAGCAGTACTTC. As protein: CASSTTGTGRHEQYF. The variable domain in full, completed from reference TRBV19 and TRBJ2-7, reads DGGITQSPKYLFRKEGQNVTLSCEQNLNHDAMYWYRQDPGQGLRLIYYSQIVNDFQKGDIAEGYSVSREKKESFPLTVTSAQKNPTAFYLCASSTTGTGRHEQYFGPGTRLTVT.

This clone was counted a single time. The CDR3 sequence is CASSGQGAAYGYTF. For the CDR3, the DNA is TGTGCCAGCAGTGGACAGGGGGCGGCCTATGGCTACACCTTC. The chain is built from TRBV2 and TRBJ1-2; 10 nucleotides agree with TRBD1. The CDR3 totals 14 residues. Trimming took 4 bases from V and 4 from J; bases not matched to a gene: 3. Germline CDR1 is SNHLY and CDR2 is FYNNEI.

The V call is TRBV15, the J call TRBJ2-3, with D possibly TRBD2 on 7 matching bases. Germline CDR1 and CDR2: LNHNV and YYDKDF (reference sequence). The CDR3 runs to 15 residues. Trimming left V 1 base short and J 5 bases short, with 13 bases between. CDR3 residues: CATSRGVGGRDTQYF. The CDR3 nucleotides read TGTGCCACCAGCAGAGGGGTGGGGGGGCGAGATACGCAGTATTTT.

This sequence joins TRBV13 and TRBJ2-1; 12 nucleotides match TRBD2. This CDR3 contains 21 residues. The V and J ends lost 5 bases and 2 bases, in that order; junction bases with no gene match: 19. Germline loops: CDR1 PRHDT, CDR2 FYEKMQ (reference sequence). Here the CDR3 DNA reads TGTGCCAGCAGCCCCCCGTGGTGGGGGCTAGCGGGAGGGGGGGCCTACAATGAGCAGTTCTTC. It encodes CASSPPWWGLAGGGAYNEQFF.

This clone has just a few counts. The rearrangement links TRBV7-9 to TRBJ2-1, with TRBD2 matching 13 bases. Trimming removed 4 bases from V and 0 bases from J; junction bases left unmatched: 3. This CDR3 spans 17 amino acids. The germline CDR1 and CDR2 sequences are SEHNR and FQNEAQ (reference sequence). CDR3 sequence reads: CASSSRTSGSSYNEQFF. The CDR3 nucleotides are TGTGCCAGCAGCTCCCGGACTAGCGGGAGCTCCTACAATGAGCAGTTCTTC.

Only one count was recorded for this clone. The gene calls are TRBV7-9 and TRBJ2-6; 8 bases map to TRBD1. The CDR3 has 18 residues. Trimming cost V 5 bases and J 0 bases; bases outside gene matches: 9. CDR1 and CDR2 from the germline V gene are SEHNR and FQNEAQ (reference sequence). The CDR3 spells CASSPGTGLSSGANVLTF. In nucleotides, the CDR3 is TGTGCCAGCAGCCCAGGGACAGGCTTAAGCTCTGGGGCCAACGTCCTGACTTTC.

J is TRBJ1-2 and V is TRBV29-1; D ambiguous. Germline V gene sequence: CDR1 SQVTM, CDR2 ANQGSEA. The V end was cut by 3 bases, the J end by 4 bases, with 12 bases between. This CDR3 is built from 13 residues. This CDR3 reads CSVDTSAPYGYTF. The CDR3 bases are TGCAGCGTTGATACTTCCGCACCCTATGGCTACACCTTC.

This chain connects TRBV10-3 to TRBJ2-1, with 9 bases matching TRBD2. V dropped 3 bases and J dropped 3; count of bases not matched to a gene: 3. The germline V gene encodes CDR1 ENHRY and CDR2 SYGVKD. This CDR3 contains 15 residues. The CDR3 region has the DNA TGTGCCATCAGTGATGCGGGAGGGGACTACAATGAGCAGTTCTTC. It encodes CAISDAGGDYNEQFF.

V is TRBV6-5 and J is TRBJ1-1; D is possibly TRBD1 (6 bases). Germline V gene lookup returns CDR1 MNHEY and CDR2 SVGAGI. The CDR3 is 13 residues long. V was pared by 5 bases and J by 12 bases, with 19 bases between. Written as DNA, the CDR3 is TGTGCCAGCAGTCCACAGGGATACACGGAAACTTTCTTT. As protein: CASSPQGYTETFF.

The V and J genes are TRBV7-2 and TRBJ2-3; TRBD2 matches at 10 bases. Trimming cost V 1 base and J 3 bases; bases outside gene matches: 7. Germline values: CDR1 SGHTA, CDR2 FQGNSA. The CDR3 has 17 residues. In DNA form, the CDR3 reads TGTGCCAGCAGCTTAGTAGCGGGGGGAAGAGGAACAGATACGCAGTATTTT. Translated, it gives CASSLVAGGRGTDTQYF.

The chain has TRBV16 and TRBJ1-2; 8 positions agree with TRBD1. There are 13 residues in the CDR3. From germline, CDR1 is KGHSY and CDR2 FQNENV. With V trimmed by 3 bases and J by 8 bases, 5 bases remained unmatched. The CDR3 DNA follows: TGTGCCAGCAGCCAGGACAGGGTTTGGGGCTACACCTTC. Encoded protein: CASSQDRVWGYTF.

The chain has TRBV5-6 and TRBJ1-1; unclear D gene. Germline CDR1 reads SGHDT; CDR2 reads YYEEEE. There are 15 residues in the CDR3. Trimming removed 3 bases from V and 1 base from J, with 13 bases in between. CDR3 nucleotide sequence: TGTGCCAGCAGCTCCTGGACTCTGGCGAACACTGAAGCTTTCTTT. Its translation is CASSSWTLANTEAFF.

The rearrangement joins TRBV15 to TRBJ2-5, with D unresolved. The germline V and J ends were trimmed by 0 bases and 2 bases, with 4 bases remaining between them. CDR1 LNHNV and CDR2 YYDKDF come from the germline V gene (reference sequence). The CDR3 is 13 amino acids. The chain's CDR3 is CATSRDLQETQYF. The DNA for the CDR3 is TGTGCCACCAGCAGAGACCTTCAAGAGACCCAGTACTTC.

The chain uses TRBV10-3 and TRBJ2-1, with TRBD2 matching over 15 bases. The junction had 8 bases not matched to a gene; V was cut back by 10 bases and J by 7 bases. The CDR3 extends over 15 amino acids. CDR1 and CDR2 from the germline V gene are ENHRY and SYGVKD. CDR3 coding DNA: TGTGCCACCGGACTAGCGGGGGGGCCGGGGAATGAGCAGTTCTTC. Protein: CATGLAGGPGNEQFF.

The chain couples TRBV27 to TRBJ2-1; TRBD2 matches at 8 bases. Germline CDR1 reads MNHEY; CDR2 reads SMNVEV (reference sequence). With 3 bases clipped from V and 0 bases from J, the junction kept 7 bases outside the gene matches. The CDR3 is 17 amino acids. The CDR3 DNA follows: TGTGCCAGCAGTTTCCCCCGACTAGCGATCTCCTACAATGAGCAGTTCTTC. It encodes CASSFPRLAISYNEQFF.

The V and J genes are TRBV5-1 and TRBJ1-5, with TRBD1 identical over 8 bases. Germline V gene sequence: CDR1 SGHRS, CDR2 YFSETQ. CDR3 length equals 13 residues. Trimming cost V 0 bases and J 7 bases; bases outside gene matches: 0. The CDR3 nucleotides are TGCGCCAGCAGCTTGGACAGGGGGCAGCCCCAGCATTTT. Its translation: CASSLDRGQPQHF.

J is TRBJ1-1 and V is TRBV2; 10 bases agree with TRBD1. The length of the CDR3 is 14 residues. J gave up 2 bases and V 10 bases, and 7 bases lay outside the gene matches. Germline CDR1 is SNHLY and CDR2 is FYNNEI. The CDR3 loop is CATRGQGINTEAFF. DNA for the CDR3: TGTGCCACCCGGGGACAGGGGATAAACACTGAAGCTTTCTTT.

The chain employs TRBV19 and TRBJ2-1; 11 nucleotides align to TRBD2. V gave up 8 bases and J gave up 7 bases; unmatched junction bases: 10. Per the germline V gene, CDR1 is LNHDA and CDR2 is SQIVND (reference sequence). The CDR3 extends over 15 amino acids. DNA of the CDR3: TGTGCCAGTGCAGATTTAGCGGGAGGGCGTAATGAGCAGTTCTTC. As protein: CASADLAGGRNEQFF.

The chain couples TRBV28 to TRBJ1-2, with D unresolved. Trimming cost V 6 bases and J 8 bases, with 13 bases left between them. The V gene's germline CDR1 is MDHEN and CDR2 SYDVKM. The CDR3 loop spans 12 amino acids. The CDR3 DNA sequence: TGTGCCAGCAGCCTTCCTAATGCCGGCTACACCTTC. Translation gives CASSLPNAGYTF.

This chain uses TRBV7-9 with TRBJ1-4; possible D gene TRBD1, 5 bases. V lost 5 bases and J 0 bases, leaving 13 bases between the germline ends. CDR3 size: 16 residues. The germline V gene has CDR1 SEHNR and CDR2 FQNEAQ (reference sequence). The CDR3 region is CASSDGHSPTNEKLFF. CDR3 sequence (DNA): TGTGCCAGCAGCGACGGACACAGCCCAACTAATGAAAAACTGTTTTTT. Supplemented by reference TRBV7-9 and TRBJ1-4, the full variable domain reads DTGVSQNPRHKITKRGQNVTFRCDPISEHNRLYWYRQTLGQGPEFLTYFQNEAQLEKSRLLSDRFSAERPKGSFSTLEIQRTEQGDSAMYLCASSDGHSPTNEKLFFGSGTQLSVL.

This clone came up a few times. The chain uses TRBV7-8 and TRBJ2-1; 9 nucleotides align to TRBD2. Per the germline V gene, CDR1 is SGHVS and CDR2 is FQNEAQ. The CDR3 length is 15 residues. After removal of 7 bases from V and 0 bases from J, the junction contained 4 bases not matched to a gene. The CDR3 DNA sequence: TGTGCCAGCACAGCGGGAGGCATCTCCTACAATGAGCAGTTCTTC. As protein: CASTAGGISYNEQFF.

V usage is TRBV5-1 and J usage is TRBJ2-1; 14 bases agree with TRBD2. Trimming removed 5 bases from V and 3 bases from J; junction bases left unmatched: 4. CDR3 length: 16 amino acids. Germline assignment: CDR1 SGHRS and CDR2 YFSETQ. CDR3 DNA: TGCGCCAGCAGAGGGACTAGCGGGAGTTACTACAATGAGCAGTTCTTC. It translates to CASRGTSGSYYNEQFF.

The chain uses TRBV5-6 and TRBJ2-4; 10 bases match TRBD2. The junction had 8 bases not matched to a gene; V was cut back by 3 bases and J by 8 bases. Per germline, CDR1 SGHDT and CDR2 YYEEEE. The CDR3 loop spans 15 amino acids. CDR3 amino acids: CASSSFSGGRDIQYF. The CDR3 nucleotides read TGTGCCAGCAGCTCCTTTAGCGGGGGGCGGGACATTCAGTACTTC.

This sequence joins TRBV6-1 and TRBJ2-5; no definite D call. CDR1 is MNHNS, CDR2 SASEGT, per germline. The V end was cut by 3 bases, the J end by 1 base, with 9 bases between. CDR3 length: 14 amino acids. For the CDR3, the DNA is TGTGCCAGCAGTGAGACTCCCCGCCAAGAGACCCAGTACTTC. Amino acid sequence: CASSETPRQETQYF.